This TCR beta chain stems from a study of cytomegalovirus exposure and HLA in healthy donors. Study details: T cells numbering around 180 million yielded around 120 million unique TCR beta sequences in an earlier analysis.

CDR1 SGHVS and CDR2 FNYEAQ come from the germline V gene. Trimming took 1 base from V and 12 from J, leaving 13 bases between them. This CDR3 is 14 amino acids long. Concerning this clone itself: Its antigen is undetermined.

Study-wide points: The authors assumed roughly uniform sequencing depth across donors for presence/absence analyses.

The PCR had 60 Vbeta and 13 Jbeta primers. Clones were read by immunoSEQ multiplex PCR, and TCRdb kept only the in-frame ones, dropping some. The profile shows under 200,000 clones, roughly 84% of them singletons. The chain couples TRBV7-6 to TRBJ1-6; D is unclear. This sequence was found in a male donor in good health and CMV-seronegative. Material for sequencing was PBMCs. CDR3 sequence: CASSLEQNRGPLHF. In DNA, the CDR3 is TGTGCCAGCAGCTTAGAGCAGAACCGGGGACCCCTCCACTTT.